The 32 T cell receptor beta chains in this list originate from one sample, sequenced in a study of shared clonotypes between healthy human individuals. Clones were read by immunoSEQ multiplex PCR, and TCRdb kept only the in-frame ones, dropping some. The table records over a million clones, approximately 96% of them present only once. The sample was naive CD4+ T cells sorted from blood. The subset here: CD45RA+ positively selected. These receptors originate from a man aged 25 to 45 in good health.

The V and J genes are TRBV19 and TRBJ1-1, with a possible D match to TRBD1 (6 bases). Germline V CDR1 and CDR2: LNHDA, SQIVND (reference sequence). Trimming removed 5 bases at V and 6 bases at J, with 22 bases between. This CDR3 contains 16 residues. Here the CDR3 reads CASSLQGSGVAAEAFF. In DNA, the CDR3 is TGTGCCAGTAGTCTCCAAGGGTCAGGGGTTGCGGCTGAAGCTTTCTTT. Variable domain in full (rest from reference TRBV19 and TRBJ1-1): DGGITQSPKYLFRKEGQNVTLSCEQNLNHDAMYWYRQDPGQGLRLIYYSQIVNDFQKGDIAEGYSVSREKKESFPLTVTSAQKNPTAFYLCASSLQGSGVAAEAFFGQGTRLTVV.

The gene calls are TRBV28 and TRBJ1-2; D remains unclear. The V and J ends lost 5 bases and 6 bases respectively, with 16 bases between them. Germline V gene sequence: CDR1 MDHEN, CDR2 SYDVKM. The CDR3 is 14 amino acids. The CDR3 reads CASSPPEQNHGYTF. DNA of the CDR3: TGTGCCAGCAGTCCACCAGAACAGAATCATGGCTACACCTTC.

This clone has a single count. CDR3 region: CASSGPGTPNSNQPQHF. DNA of the CDR3: TGTGCCAGCAGTGGTCCCGGGACGCCAAATAGCAATCAGCCCCAGCATTTT. The genes are TRBV6-1 and TRBJ1-5; D may be TRBD1 (5 bases). Germline CDR1 and CDR2: MNHNS and SASEGT. V was trimmed by 4 bases and J by 0 bases, leaving 16 bases between them. The CDR3 is 17 residues long.

The CDR3 DNA reads TGTGCCAGCAGCAATTCTGCCCGCGGGAGACCCAGGGAGACCCAGTACTTC. This sequence encodes CASSNSARGRPRETQYF. This chain uses TRBV7-6 with TRBJ2-5, with 7 nucleotides matching TRBD2. The V gene end was trimmed by 5 bases and the J gene end by 5 bases; junction bases not matched to a gene: 17. The V gene's germline CDR1 is SGHVS and CDR2 FNYEAQ. This CDR3 has 17 amino acids.

The V call is TRBV15, the J call TRBJ1-5; no definite D call. The CDR3 is 12 amino acids. Trimming removed 3 bases at V and 9 bases at J, with 9 bases between. Looked up from germline, CDR1 is LNHNV and CDR2 is YYDKDF (reference sequence). In DNA, the CDR3 is TGTGCCACCAGCAGGCAGGATGGGCCCCAGCATTTT. Translating it yields CATSRQDGPQHF.

This sequence joins TRBV5-1 and TRBJ2-7; no reliable D call. CDR1 is SGHRS, CDR2 YFSETQ, per germline. The V end lost 0 bases, the J end lost 4 bases, and 17 bases lay between the germline ends. This CDR3 has 16 amino acids. CDR3 nucleotides: TGCGCCAGCAGCTTGGTCAGAGGACCGCAATATTACGAGCAGTACTTC. This gives the protein CASSLVRGPQYYEQYF.

The chain joins TRBV10-3 to TRBJ2-1; TRBD2 aligns across 7 bases. CDR1 and CDR2 from the germline V gene are ENHRY and SYGVKD. This CDR3 spans 16 amino acids. J was trimmed by 9 bases and V by 0 bases; bases with no gene match: 11. The CDR3 is CAISESSGGSFGEQFF. Here the CDR3 DNA reads TGTGCCATCAGTGAGTCTTCCGGCGGGAGTTTCGGTGAGCAGTTCTTC.

This chain joins TRBV2 and TRBJ2-2, with TRBD1 matching over 8 bases. Trimming took 4 bases from V and 7 from J; bases not matched to a gene: 5. Germline V gene sequence: CDR1 SNHLY, CDR2 FYNNEI. The CDR3 runs 14 residues. The CDR3 coding sequence is TGTGCCAGCAGTGTTCAGGGGGCTGTCGGGGAGCTGTTTTTT. The encoded protein is CASSVQGAVGELFF.

V and J are TRBV5-1 and TRBJ2-7; 10 nucleotides align to TRBD1. V lost 1 base to trimming and J lost 5 bases; unmatched junction nucleotides: 15. Germline loops: CDR1 SGHRS, CDR2 YFSETQ. CDR3 length: 18 amino acids. CDR3 sequence reads: CASSLFGQKWDRGNEQYF. CDR3 in DNA: TGCGCCAGCAGCTTGTTTGGTCAGAAGTGGGACAGGGGAAACGAGCAGTACTTC.

The CDR3 sequence is CSVLKLAGGNEQFF. CDR3 bases: TGCAGCGTTCTGAAACTAGCGGGAGGCAATGAGCAGTTCTTC. V gene TRBV29-1 combines with J gene TRBJ2-1; 12 bases line up with TRBD2. The CDR3 length is 14 residues. Per the germline V gene, CDR1 is SQVTM and CDR2 is ANQGSEA. The trim removed 5 bases at V and 6 bases at J, leaving 5 bases unmatched.

This clone is a singleton in its sample. The chain joins TRBV5-6 to TRBJ2-1; D is ambiguous. Trimming pared 4 bases from V and 8 bases from J, leaving 7 bases between. Looked up from germline, CDR1 is SGHDT and CDR2 is YYEEEE. The CDR3 contains 11 residues. The CDR3 region is CASSAHDEQFF. The CDR3 coding sequence is TGTGCCAGCAGCGCCCACGATGAGCAGTTCTTC.

The gene calls are TRBV28 and TRBJ1-3; D is ambiguous. Germline V gives CDR1 MDHEN, CDR2 SYDVKM. The CDR3 length is 13 residues. Deletions cut 6 bases from V and 1 base from J, with 7 bases between. The chain's CDR3 is CASSRRSGNTIYF. The CDR3 region has the DNA TGTGCCAGCAGCAGACGGTCTGGAAACACCATATATTTT.

This chain links TRBV7-2 with TRBJ2-3; a weak D match, TRBD1 (6 bases). CDR3 size: 16 residues. Trimming took off 3 bases at V and 0 bases at J, with 13 bases between the two ends. Germline CDR1 reads SGHTA; CDR2 reads FQGNSA. In DNA, the CDR3 is TGTGCCAGCAGCTTCGGGACAACTCCTAGCACAGATACGCAGTATTTT. Its protein product is CASSFGTTPSTDTQYF.

V is TRBV10-3 and J is TRBJ2-7; D possibly matches TRBD1 or TRBD2 (5 bases each). From germline, CDR1 is ENHRY and CDR2 SYGVKD. The CDR3 extends over 14 amino acids. The V end lost 1 base, the J end lost 1 base, and 8 bases lay between the germline ends. CDR3 protein: CAISELWGSYEQYF. The CDR3 bases are TGTGCCATCAGTGAGTTGTGGGGGTCCTACGAGCAGTACTTC.

The rearrangement joins TRBV15 to TRBJ1-5, with 9 bases lining up with TRBD1. Germline CDR1 reads LNHNV; CDR2 reads YYDKDF (reference sequence). The CDR3 consists of 19 residues. V lost 0 bases and J lost 6; bases outside the gene matches: 15. For the CDR3, the DNA is TGTGCCACCAGCAGAGATTTCTCCGCCGGGGACAGGGCAGCTCAGCCCCAGCATTTT. Translating it yields CATSRDFSAGDRAAQPQHF.

CDR3 residues: CATSSVTLAGQNIQYF. CDR3 nucleotide sequence: TGTGCCACCAGCAGTGTTACCTTAGCGGGACAAAACATTCAGTACTTC. The chain combines TRBV15 with TRBJ2-4, with 8 bases matching TRBD2. V lost 3 bases to trimming and J lost 5 bases; unmatched junction nucleotides: 9. The CDR3 totals 16 residues. Germline lookup yields CDR1 LNHNV and CDR2 YYDKDF (reference sequence).

V usage is TRBV18 and J usage is TRBJ2-1, with D perhaps matching TRBD2 (6 bases). V lost 3 bases and J lost 1, with 19 bases in between. The CDR3 extends over 18 amino acids. CDR1 is KGHSH and CDR2 is LQKENI in the germline V gene. The chain's CDR3 is CASSPPNGGMGSYNEQFF. CDR3 bases: TGTGCCAGCTCACCCCCCAACGGGGGAATGGGTTCCTACAATGAGCAGTTCTTC.

This clone was seen a few times. This chain joins TRBV29-1 and TRBJ1-2; no firm D call. Germline loops: CDR1 SQVTM, CDR2 ANQGSEA. The V gene lost 3 bases and the J gene lost 8 bases, with 4 bases spanning the gap. The CDR3 has 9 amino acids. This CDR3 reads CSVDEGYTF. The CDR3 nucleotides read TGCAGCGTTGATGAGGGCTACACCTTC.

V gene TRBV25-1 combines with J gene TRBJ2-5; maybe TRBD1 (7 bases). The V end was cut by 8 bases, the J end by 9 bases, with 19 bases between. Germline V gene sequence: CDR1 MGHDK, CDR2 SYGVNS. CDR3 length equals 13 residues. The CDR3 DNA follows: TGTGCCAGCCTTGCAGGGGGAGGTATGGCCCAGTACTTC. Its protein is CASLAGGGMAQYF.

V gene TRBV11-3 combines with J gene TRBJ2-1, with 16 bases identical to TRBD2. Germline-derived CDR1 and CDR2 are SGHNT and YENEEA. The CDR3 runs 19 residues. With 3 bases clipped from V and 0 bases from J, the junction kept 5 bases outside the gene matches. CDR3 sequence (DNA): TGTGCCAGCAGCTTGGGGACTAGCGGGAGGGGAAGCTCCTACAATGAGCAGTTCTTC. It translates to CASSLGTSGRGSSYNEQFF.

The chain combines TRBV19 with TRBJ2-1; weak D call: TRBD1 (5 bases). The CDR3 runs 16 residues. CDR1 and CDR2 (germline): LNHDA, SQIVND (reference sequence). V was clipped by 10 bases and J by 0 bases, with 19 bases between them. The CDR3 here is CATHRTSPNSYNEQFF. DNA for the CDR3: TGTGCCACCCACAGGACCAGCCCGAACTCCTACAATGAGCAGTTCTTC. The whole variable domain, remainder taken from reference TRBV19 and TRBJ2-1, is DGGITQSPKYLFRKEGQNVTLSCEQNLNHDAMYWYRQDPGQGLRLIYYSQIVNDFQKGDIAEGYSVSREKKESFPLTVTSAQKNPTAFYLCATHRTSPNSYNEQFFGPGTRLTVL.

V usage is TRBV18 and J usage is TRBJ2-5; D gene uncertain. Germline CDR1 KGHSH, CDR2 LQKENI. Trimming left V 0 bases short and J 5 bases short, with 13 bases between. The CDR3 covers 15 residues. CDR3 residues: CASSPPTRSLETQYF. CDR3 DNA sequence: TGTGCCAGCTCACCACCCACAAGGTCATTGGAGACCCAGTACTTC.

V gene TRBV30 combines with J gene TRBJ2-7; 7 bases align to TRBD1. Germline V gives CDR1 GTSNPN, CDR2 SVGIG (reference sequence). This CDR3 has 14 amino acids. V was clipped by 5 bases and J by 4 bases; unmatched bases: 11. The CDR3 nucleotides are TGTGCCTGGGGACAGGAATTCAATTCGTACGAGCAGTACTTC. It encodes CAWGQEFNSYEQYF.

The chain is built from TRBV14 and TRBJ1-1, with a possible D match to TRBD1 (5 bases). Trimming shortened V by 3 bases and J by 5 bases, and 16 bases separated the two germline ends. The CDR3 contains 15 residues. CDR1 is SGHDN, CDR2 FVKESK, per germline. The CDR3 DNA reads TGTGCCAGCAGCCACCTAACGCAGGGTTTGACTGAAGCTTTCTTT. Translation gives CASSHLTQGLTEAFF.

Only one count was recorded for this clone. V and J are TRBV28 and TRBJ1-4, with TRBD1 as a possible D gene (6 bases). This CDR3 comprises 11 residues. The V gene's germline CDR1 is MDHEN and CDR2 SYDVKM. Trimming cost V 7 bases and J 15 bases, with 15 bases left between them. The CDR3 spells CASKTDRLMFF. CDR3 coding DNA: TGTGCCAGCAAAACCGACAGGCTAATGTTTTTT.

The DNA of the CDR3 is TGTGCCAATTCCATGGAGGCCTTAGACAATGAGCAGTTCTTC. As protein: CANSMEALDNEQFF. The V call is TRBV6-5, the J call TRBJ2-1; D perhaps matches TRBD2 (5 bases). CDR1 MNHEY and CDR2 SVGAGI come from the germline V gene. This CDR3 has 14 amino acids. V was shortened by 10 bases and J by 5 bases, with 18 bases between the two germline ends.

The chain joins TRBV5-1 to TRBJ2-7; 9 bases agree with TRBD1. V gave up 2 bases and J gave up 3 bases; unmatched junction bases: 3. CDR3 length: 14 residues. The germline gives CDR1 SGHRS, CDR2 YFSETQ. DNA of the CDR3: TGCGCCAGCAGCTTTAAGGGACAGGGCTACGAGCAGTACTTC. Its translation is CASSFKGQGYEQYF.

This chain connects TRBV9 to TRBJ2-2; 10 bases agree with TRBD2. In germline, CDR1 is SGDLS, CDR2 YYNGEE. The CDR3 covers 15 residues. With 5 bases clipped from V and 1 base from J, the junction kept 2 bases outside the gene matches. CDR3 in amino acids: CASSRLAGNTGELFF. The DNA of the CDR3 is TGTGCCAGCAGTCGACTAGCGGGGAACACCGGGGAGCTGTTTTTT.

This clone came up once. The chain employs TRBV6-1 and TRBJ2-1; D is perhaps TRBD1 (5 bases). V lost 11 bases and J lost 0, with 17 bases in between. This CDR3 region has 15 residues. CDR1 is MNHNS, CDR2 SASEGT, per germline. The CDR3 region is CAAMGRGSSYNEQFF. DNA for the CDR3: TGTGCCGCAATGGGTAGGGGAAGCTCCTACAATGAGCAGTTCTTC.

The genes are TRBV2 and TRBJ2-1; TRBD1 matches at 7 bases. From germline, CDR1 is SNHLY and CDR2 FYNNEI. V lost 6 bases and J lost 7; bases outside the gene matches: 3. The CDR3 has 12 residues. CDR3 bases: TGTGCCAGCAGAAGACAGGGTAATGAGCAGTTCTTC. Its protein product is CASRRQGNEQFF.

Remarks on this clone: This CDR3 is also generated by other DNA sequences in the sample. The V call is TRBV2, the J call TRBJ2-1; possibly TRBD1 for D (6 bases). The germline CDR1 and CDR2 sequences are SNHLY and FYNNEI. The ends were cut back, 6 bases at V and 0 bases at J, with 12 bases in the middle. This CDR3 is built from 15 residues. The CDR3 protein is CASSPDRSSYNEQFF. DNA for the CDR3: TGTGCCAGCAGCCCCGACAGGAGCTCCTACAATGAGCAGTTCTTC.

This chain joins TRBV11-2 and TRBJ1-2; 10 bases align to TRBD1. The V and J ends lost 0 bases and 4 bases, in that order; junction bases with no gene match: 11. The CDR3 loop spans 18 amino acids. Germline CDR1 is SGHAT and CDR2 is FQNNGV. The CDR3: CASSLDQRPGQGTYGYTF. DNA of the CDR3: TGTGCCAGCAGCTTAGATCAACGGCCGGGACAGGGGACCTATGGCTACACCTTC.